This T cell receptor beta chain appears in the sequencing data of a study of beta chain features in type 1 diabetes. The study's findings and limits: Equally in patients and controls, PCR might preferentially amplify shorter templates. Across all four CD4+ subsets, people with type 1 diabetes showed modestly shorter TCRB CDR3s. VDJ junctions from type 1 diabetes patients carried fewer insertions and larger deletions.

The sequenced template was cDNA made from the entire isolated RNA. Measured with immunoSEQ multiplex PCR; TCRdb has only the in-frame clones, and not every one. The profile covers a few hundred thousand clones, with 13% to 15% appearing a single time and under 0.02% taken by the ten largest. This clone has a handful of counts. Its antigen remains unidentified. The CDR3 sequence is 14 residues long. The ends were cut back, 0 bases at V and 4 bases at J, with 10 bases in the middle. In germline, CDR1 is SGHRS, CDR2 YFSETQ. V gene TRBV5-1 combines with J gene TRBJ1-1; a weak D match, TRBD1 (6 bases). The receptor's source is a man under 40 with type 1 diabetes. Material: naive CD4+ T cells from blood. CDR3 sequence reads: CASSLEQGSTEAFF. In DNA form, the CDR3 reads TGCGCCAGCAGCTTGGAGCAGGGGAGCACTGAAGCTTTCTTT. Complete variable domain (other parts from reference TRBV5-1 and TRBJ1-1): KAGVTQTPRYLIKTRGQQVTLSCSPISGHRSVSWYQQTPGQGLQFLFEYFSETQRNKGNFPGRFSGRQFSNSRSEMNVSTLELGDSALYLCASSLEQGSTEAFFGQGTRLTVV.